Listed below are T cell receptor beta chains from one sample, sequenced in a study of shared clonotypes between healthy human individuals. Using immunoSEQ multiplex PCR, the repertoire was profiled, and TCRdb retains in-frame clones only, with some absent. The sample has roughly 400,000 clones, 96% seen once; the top ten hold around 0.3%. The sample taken for sequencing was memory CD8+ T cells sorted from blood. Receptors were obtained from a young man in good health. CDR3s include the opening cysteine and the closing phenylalanine or tryptophan. A D gene is named only where the DNA matches it firmly. Some rows have no size entry. The others give once, few or many, or a class for an expanded clone.

j_call | v_call | clone_size | d_call | cdr3_nt | cdr3_aa
TRBJ1-4 | TRBV6-1 | . | . | TGTGCCAGCAGAGTGGACAGACTTAATGAAAAACTGTTTTTT | CASRVDRLNEKLFF
TRBJ2-1 | TRBV19 | . | TRBD2 | TGTGCCAGTAGTATGTTTTCGGGACTAGCGGGTAATGAGCAGTTCTTC | CASSMFSGLAGNEQFF
TRBJ2-3 | TRBV25-1 | . | . | TGTGCCAGCAGTGACTCGGACAGATCCACAGATACGCAGTATTTT | CASSDSDRSTDTQYF
TRBJ2-1 | TRBV4-2 | once | TRBD2 | TGTGCCAGCAGCCAAGCTAGCGGGAGCTCCTACAATGAGCAGTTCTTC | CASSQASGSSYNEQFF
TRBJ1-6 | TRBV7-2 | . | . | TGTGCCAGCAGCTTATCTGGCACCTATAATTCACCCCTCCACTTT | CASSLSGTYNSPLHF
TRBJ2-7 | TRBV10-3 | . | TRBD2 | TGTGCCATCAACGAGCAGCTAGCGGGACATGACGAGCAGTACTTC | CAINEQLAGHDEQYF
TRBJ2-5 | TRBV27 | . | TRBD1 | TGTGCCAGCAGACGCCGGGACAGGGGTATGGTAACGGAGACCCAGTACTTC | CASRRRDRGMVTETQYF
TRBJ2-7 | TRBV20-1 | once | . | TGCAGTGCTAGAGCGGGTTACGAGCAGTACTTC | CSARAGYEQYF
TRBJ2-3 | TRBV29-1 | . | . | TGCAGCGTTGAAGTTTCCACAGATACGCAGTATTTT | CSVEVSTDTQYF
TRBJ2-4 | TRBV28 | . | . | TGTGCCAGCAGTCCCCGTGCCCCCCAAAACATTCAGTACTTC | CASSPRAPQNIQYF
TRBJ2-3 | TRBV5-6 | . | TRBD2 | TGTGCCAGCAGCTCGATTAGCGGGAGAGCGGGAGATACGCAGTATTTT | CASSSISGRAGDTQYF
TRBJ1-2 | TRBV28 | . | . | TGTGCCAGCAGTCAGGGCTTCCTTAACGGCTACACCTTC | CASSQGFLNGYTF
TRBJ2-3 | TRBV9 | . | TRBD2 | TGTGCCAGCAGCGTAGCGGGAGGGCCCGGCAGCGATACGCAGTATTTT | CASSVAGGPGSDTQYF
TRBJ1-3 | TRBV27 | . | . | TGTGCCAGCAGTACCCAGAGCTCTGGAAACACCATATATTTT | CASSTQSSGNTIYF
TRBJ1-4 | TRBV7-8 | . | . | TGTGCCAGCAGACTAAACCGGGACGGTAATGAAAAACTGTTTTTT | CASRLNRDGNEKLFF
TRBJ1-2 | TRBV6-5 | . | . | TGTGCCAGCAGTCGAGCAGGGCGTGGCTACACCTTC | CASSRAGRGYTF
TRBJ2-7 | TRBV4-2 | . | . | TGTGCCAGCAGCCGGGACGGGGCGGTCGAGCAGTACTTC | CASSRDGAVEQYF
TRBJ1-2 | TRBV29-1 | . | TRBD1 | TGCAGCGTTAGGGACAGGGGCCACTATGGCTACACCTTC | CSVRDRGHYGYTF
TRBJ2-2 | TRBV5-1 | . | TRBD2 | TGCGCCAGCAGCCCAGGACTAGCGGGAGTTAACGGGGAGCTGTTTTTT | CASSPGLAGVNGELFF
TRBJ1-1 | TRBV6-6 | . | . | TGTGCCAGCAGTTACTGGGGCTGGAACACTGAAGCTTTCTTT | CASSYWGWNTEAFF
TRBJ1-4 | TRBV7-6 | . | . | TGTGCCAGCAGCATCCCAGGGGCCACTAATGAAAAACTGTTTTTT | CASSIPGATNEKLFF
TRBJ2-5 | TRBV11-2 | . | TRBD1 | TGTGCCAGCAGCTTAGGGGGACAGGGAGAGACCCAGTACTTC | CASSLGGQGETQYF
TRBJ1-4 | TRBV29-1 | . | . | TGCAGCGTGAATCAGGGGAGAGGGGAAAAACTGTTTTTT | CSVNQGRGEKLFF
TRBJ2-1 | TRBV12-5 | . | . | TGTGCTAGTGGTCCGGGACTTTACAATGAGCAGTTCTTC | CASGPGLYNEQFF
TRBJ2-2 | TRBV11-1 | once | . | TGTGCCAGCAGCTTTTACGGCCACACCGGGGAGCTGTTTTTT | CASSFYGHTGELFF
TRBJ2-5 | TRBV20-1 | . | . | TGCAGTGCTAGCCTGGAACCCCAGTACTTC | CSASLEPQYF
TRBJ1-2 | TRBV5-6 | . | . | TGTGCCAGCAGCTTGGGGCGGGGGACGGGTGGCTACACCTTC | CASSLGRGTGGYTF
TRBJ1-2 | TRBV28 | . | . | TGTGCCAGCAGTTCCAGGGGCAATGGCTACACCTTC | CASSSRGNGYTF
TRBJ2-1 | TRBV6-5 | . | . | TGTGCCAGCAGTTACGGACTGTTCCCCTACAATGAGCAGTTCTTC | CASSYGLFPYNEQFF
TRBJ2-7 | TRBV9 | once | TRBD1 | TGTGCCAGCAGCGCAACACAGGGGAACGAGCAGTACTTC | CASSATQGNEQYF
TRBJ2-2 | TRBV7-9 | . | . | TGTGCCAGCAGTAACGGGGCAAAAAACACCGGGGAGCTGTTTTTT | CASSNGAKNTGELFF
TRBJ1-1 | TRBV7-8 | . | . | TGTGCCAGCTGCCAAGGGAGTACTGAAGCTTTCTTT | CASCQGSTEAFF
TRBJ2-7 | TRBV28 | . | . | TGTGCCAGCAGTTTCCCTCAGATGATGGAGGAGCAGTACTTC | CASSFPQMMEEQYF
TRBJ2-1 | TRBV5-1 | . | TRBD1 | TGCGCCAGCTCCGGGGCAGGGGGCTACAATGAGCAGTTCTTC | CASSGAGGYNEQFF
TRBJ1-6 | TRBV6-5 | . | TRBD1 | TGTGCCAGCAGTTTGGACAGGGGCTTTTTTAATTCACCCCTCCACTTT | CASSLDRGFFNSPLHF
TRBJ2-7 | TRBV6-1 | . | . | TGTGCCAGCAGTGAAGAGTCGGGCATCCCCTACGAGCAGTACTTC | CASSEESGIPYEQYF
TRBJ2-3 | TRBV29-1 | . | . | TGCAGCGTAAATAGACGGTATCTCGGGCAGTATTTT | CSVNRRYLGQYF
TRBJ2-7 | TRBV28 | once | . | TGTGCCAGCAGTTCCCTATCGACTAGATCGAGCTCCTACGAGCAGTACTTC | CASSSLSTRSSSYEQYF
TRBJ1-1 | TRBV6-6 | . | . | TGTGCCAGCAGCCGTGGGGGGACTGAAGCTTTCTTT | CASSRGGTEAFF
TRBJ1-5 | TRBV7-2 | . | . | TGTGCCAGCAGCTTAGATGGGGGCTCCAATCAGCCCCAGCATTTT | CASSLDGGSNQPQHF
TRBJ2-7 | TRBV7-9 | . | TRBD2 | TGTGCCAGCAGCCCCAGGACTAGCGCCTCCTACGAGCAGTACTTC | CASSPRTSASYEQYF
TRBJ2-2 | TRBV30 | . | . | TGTGCCTGGAGTGTACTGCGTATCGCGAACACCGGGGAGCTGTTTTTT | CAWSVLRIANTGELFF
TRBJ2-7 | TRBV27 | . | TRBD1 | TGTGCCAGCAGTCCTCTGACAGGGGGCTCCTACGAGCAGTACTTC | CASSPLTGGSYEQYF
TRBJ2-1 | TRBV11-2 | . | . | TGTGCCAGCAGCGGGGGGCGACCCAATGAGCAGTTCTTC | CASSGGRPNEQFF
TRBJ1-1 | TRBV27 | once | . | TGTGCCAGCAGTCGTCCCAGCCAGAACACTGAAGCTTTCTTT | CASSRPSQNTEAFF
TRBJ1-5 | TRBV30 | . | . | TGTGCCTGGAGTCCGAAAGATAATCAGCCCCAGCATTTT | CAWSPKDNQPQHF
TRBJ2-3 | TRBV6-1 | . | . | TGTGCCAGCAGTGATGTAGCGAAGGGTCCAGATACGCAGTATTTT | CASSDVAKGPDTQYF